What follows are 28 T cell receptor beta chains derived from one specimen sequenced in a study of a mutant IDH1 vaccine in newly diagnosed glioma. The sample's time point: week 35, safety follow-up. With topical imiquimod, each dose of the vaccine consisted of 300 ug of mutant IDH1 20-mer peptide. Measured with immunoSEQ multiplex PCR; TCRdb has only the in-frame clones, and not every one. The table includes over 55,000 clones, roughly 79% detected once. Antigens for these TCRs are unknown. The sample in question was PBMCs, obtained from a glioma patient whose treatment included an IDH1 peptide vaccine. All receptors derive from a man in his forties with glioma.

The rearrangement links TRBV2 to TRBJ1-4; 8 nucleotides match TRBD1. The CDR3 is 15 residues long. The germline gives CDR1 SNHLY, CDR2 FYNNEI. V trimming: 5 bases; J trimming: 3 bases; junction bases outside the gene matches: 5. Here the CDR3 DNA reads TGTGCCAGCAGTACTGACAGGGGTTCTAATGAAAAACTGTTTTTT. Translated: CASSTDRGSNEKLFF.

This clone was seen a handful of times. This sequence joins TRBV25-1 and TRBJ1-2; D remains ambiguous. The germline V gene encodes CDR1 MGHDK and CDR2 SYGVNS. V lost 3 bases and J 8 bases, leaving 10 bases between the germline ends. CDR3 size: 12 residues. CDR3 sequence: CASSESFGGYTF. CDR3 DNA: TGTGCCAGCAGTGAGTCCTTTGGGGGCTACACCTTC.

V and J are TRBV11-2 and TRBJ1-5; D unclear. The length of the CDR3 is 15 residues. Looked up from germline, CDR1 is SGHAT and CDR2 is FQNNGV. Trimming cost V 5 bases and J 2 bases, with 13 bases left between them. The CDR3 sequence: CASSTGPEGNQPQHF. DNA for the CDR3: TGTGCCAGCAGCACGGGCCCCGAGGGCAATCAGCCCCAGCATTTT. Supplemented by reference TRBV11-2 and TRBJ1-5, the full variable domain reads EAGVAQSPRYKIIEKRQSVAFWCNPISGHATLYWYQQILGQGPKLLIQFQNNGVVDDSQLPKDRFSAERLKGVDSTLKIQPAKLEDSAVYLCASSTGPEGNQPQHFGDGTRLSIL.

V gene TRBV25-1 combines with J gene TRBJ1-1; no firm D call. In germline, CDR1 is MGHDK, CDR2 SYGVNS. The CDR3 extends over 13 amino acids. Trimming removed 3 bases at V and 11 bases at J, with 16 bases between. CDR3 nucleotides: TGTGCCAGCAGTGAGTACGGCCCTTTGGGGGCTTTCTTT. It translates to CASSEYGPLGAFF. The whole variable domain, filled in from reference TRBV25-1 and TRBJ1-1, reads EADIYQTPRYLVIGTGKKITLECSQTMGHDKMYWYQQDPGMELHLIHYSYGVNSTEKGDLSSESTVSRIRTEHFPLTLESARPSHTSQYLCASSEYGPLGAFFGQGTRLTVV.

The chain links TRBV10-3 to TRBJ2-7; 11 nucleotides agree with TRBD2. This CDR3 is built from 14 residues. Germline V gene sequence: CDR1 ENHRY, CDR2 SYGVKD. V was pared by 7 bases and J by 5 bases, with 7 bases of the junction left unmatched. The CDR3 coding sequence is TGTGCCATCACCAGGACTAGCGGGCTCGACGAGCAGTACTTC. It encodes CAITRTSGLDEQYF.

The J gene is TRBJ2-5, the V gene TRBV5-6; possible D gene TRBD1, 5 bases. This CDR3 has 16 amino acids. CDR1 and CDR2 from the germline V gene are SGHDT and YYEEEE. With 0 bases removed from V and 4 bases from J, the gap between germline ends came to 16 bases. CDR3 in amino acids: CASSLDQGRFGETQYF. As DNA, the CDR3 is TGTGCCAGCAGCTTGGACCAGGGAAGGTTCGGAGAGACCCAGTACTTC.

Written as DNA, the CDR3 is TGTGCCAGCAGCTTAATTATTGGGACAGGGAATGAAAAACTGTTTTTT. This gives the protein CASSLIIGTGNEKLFF. The chain couples TRBV7-6 to TRBJ1-4; 9 bases line up with TRBD1. The CDR3 is made up of 16 amino acids. Germline CDR1 reads SGHVS; CDR2 reads FNYEAQ. With V trimmed by 2 bases and J by 5 bases, 6 bases remained unmatched.

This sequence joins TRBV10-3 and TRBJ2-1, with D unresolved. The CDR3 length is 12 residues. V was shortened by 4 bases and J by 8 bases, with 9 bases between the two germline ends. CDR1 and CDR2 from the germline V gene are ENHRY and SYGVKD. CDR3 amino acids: CAISGEVYEQFF. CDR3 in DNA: TGTGCCATCAGTGGGGAAGTCTATGAGCAGTTCTTC.

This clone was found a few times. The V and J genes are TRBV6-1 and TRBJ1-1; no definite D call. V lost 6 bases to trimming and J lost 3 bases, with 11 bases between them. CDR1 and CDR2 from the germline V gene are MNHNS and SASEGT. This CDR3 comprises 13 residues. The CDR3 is CASSTLEDTEAFF. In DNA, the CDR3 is TGTGCCAGCAGCACTCTTGAGGACACTGAAGCTTTCTTT.

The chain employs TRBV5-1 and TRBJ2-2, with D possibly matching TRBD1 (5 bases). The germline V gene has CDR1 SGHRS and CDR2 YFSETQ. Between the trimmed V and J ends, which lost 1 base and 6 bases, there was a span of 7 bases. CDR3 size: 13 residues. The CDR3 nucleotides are TGCGCCAGCAGCTTGCAGGGTCCCGGGGAGCTGTTTTTT. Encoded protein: CASSLQGPGELFF.

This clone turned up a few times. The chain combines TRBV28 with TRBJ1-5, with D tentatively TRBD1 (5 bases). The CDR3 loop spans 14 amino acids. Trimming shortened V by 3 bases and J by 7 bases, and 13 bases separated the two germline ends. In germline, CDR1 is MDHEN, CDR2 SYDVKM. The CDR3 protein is CASSFRGSLQPQHF. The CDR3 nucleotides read TGTGCCAGCAGTTTTCGGGGCAGTTTACAGCCCCAGCATTTT.

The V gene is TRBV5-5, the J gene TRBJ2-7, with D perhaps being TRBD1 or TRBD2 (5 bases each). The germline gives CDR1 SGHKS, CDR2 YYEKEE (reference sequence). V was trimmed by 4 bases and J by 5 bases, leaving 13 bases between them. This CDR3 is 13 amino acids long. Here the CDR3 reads CASSPPLGHEQYF. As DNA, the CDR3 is TGTGCCAGCAGCCCCCCATTGGGACACGAGCAGTACTTC.

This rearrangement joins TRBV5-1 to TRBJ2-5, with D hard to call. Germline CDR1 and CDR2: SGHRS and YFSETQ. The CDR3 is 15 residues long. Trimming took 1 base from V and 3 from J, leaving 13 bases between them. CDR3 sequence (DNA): TGCGCCAGCAGCTTGTTGGATCCCCCAAAAGAGACCCAGTACTTC. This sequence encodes CASSLLDPPKETQYF.

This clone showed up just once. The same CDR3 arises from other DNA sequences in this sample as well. CDR3 DNA sequence: TGCAGCGTCGTGACAGGCGGCTATGGCTACACCTTC. This translates into CSVVTGGYGYTF. The chain carries TRBV29-1 and TRBJ1-2; possibly TRBD1 for D (6 bases). This CDR3 is 12 amino acids long. Trimming took 6 bases from V and 4 from J, leaving 12 bases between them. The germline gives CDR1 SQVTM, CDR2 ANQGSEA.

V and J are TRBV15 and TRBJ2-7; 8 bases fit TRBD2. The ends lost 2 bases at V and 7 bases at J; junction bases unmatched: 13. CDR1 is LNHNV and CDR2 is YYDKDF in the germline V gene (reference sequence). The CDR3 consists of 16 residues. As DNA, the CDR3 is TGTGCCACCAGCAGACTTACTAGCGGAAGATCTATTGAGCAGTACTTC. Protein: CATSRLTSGRSIEQYF. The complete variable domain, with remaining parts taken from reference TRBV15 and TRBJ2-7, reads DAMVIQNPRYQVTQFGKPVTLSCSQTLNHNVMYWYQQKSSQAPKLLFHYYDKDFNNEADTPDNFQSRRPNTSFCFLDIRSPGLGDTAMYLCATSRLTSGRSIEQYFGPGTRLTVT.

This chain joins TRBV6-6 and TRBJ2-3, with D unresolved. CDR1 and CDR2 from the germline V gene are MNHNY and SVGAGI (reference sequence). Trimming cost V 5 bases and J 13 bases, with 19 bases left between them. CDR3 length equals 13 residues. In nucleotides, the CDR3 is TGTGCCAGCAGTACTCGTTCGGACCCTCCAGAGTATTTT. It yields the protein CASSTRSDPPEYF.

CDR3 nucleotide sequence: TGTGCCAGCAGTTTTCTAGCGGGGAGCACAGATACGCAGTATTTT. Translated: CASSFLAGSTDTQYF. The J gene is TRBJ2-3, the V gene TRBV27; the match to TRBD2 covers 9 bases. Germline trimming cut 3 bases from V and 0 bases from J; bases unmatched to any gene: 1. CDR1 and CDR2 (germline): MNHEY, SMNVEV (reference sequence). The CDR3 is 15 amino acids.

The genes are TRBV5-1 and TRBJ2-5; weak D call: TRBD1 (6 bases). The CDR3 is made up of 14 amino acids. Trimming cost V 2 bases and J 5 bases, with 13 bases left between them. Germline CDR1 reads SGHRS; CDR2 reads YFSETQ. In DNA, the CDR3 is TGCGCCAGCAGCTTAGTAGGGGGAAGGGAGACCCAGTACTTC. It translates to CASSLVGGRETQYF. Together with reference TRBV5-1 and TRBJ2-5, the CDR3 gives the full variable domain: KAGVTQTPRYLIKTRGQQVTLSCSPISGHRSVSWYQQTPGQGLQFLFEYFSETQRNKGNFPGRFSGRQFSNSRSEMNVSTLELGDSALYLCASSLVGGRETQYFGPGTRLLVL.

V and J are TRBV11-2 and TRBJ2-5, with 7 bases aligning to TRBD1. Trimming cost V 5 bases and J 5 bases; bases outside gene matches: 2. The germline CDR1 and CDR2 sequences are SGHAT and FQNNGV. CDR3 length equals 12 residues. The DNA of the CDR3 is TGTGCCAGCAGCCACAGGGGTGAGACCCAGTACTTC. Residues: CASSHRGETQYF.

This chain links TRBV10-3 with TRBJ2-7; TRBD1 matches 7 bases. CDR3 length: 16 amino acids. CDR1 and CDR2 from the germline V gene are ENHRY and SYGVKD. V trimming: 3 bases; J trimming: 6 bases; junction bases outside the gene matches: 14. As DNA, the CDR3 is TGTGCCATCAGTGAAGAAGGACAGGTTGTGGGTGTCGAGCAGTACTTC. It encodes CAISEEGQVVGVEQYF.

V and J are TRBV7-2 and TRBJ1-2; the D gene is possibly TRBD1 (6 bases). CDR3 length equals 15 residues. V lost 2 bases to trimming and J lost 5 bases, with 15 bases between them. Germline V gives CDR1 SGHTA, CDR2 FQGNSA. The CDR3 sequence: CASSLRRGTNYGYTF. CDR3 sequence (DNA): TGTGCCAGCAGCTTAAGAAGGGGGACAAATTATGGCTACACCTTC.

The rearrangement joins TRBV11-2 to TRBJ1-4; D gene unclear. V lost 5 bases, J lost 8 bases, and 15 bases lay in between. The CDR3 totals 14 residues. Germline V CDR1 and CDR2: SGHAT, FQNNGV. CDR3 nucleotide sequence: TGTGCCAGCAGCGACGGACCAATGGGGGAAAAACTGTTTTTT. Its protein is CASSDGPMGEKLFF. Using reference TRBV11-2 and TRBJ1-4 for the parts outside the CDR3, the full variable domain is EAGVAQSPRYKIIEKRQSVAFWCNPISGHATLYWYQQILGQGPKLLIQFQNNGVVDDSQLPKDRFSAERLKGVDSTLKIQPAKLEDSAVYLCASSDGPMGEKLFFGSGTQLSVL.

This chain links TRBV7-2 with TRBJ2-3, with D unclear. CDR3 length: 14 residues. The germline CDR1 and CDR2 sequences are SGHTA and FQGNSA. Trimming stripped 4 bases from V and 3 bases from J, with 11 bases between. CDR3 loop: CASSSGGPTDTQYF. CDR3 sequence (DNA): TGTGCCAGCAGCTCAGGTGGGCCGACAGATACGCAGTATTTT. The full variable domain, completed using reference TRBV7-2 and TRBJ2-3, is GAGVSQSPSNKVTEKGKDVELRCDPISGHTALYWYRQSLGQGLEFLIYFQGNSAPDKSGLPSDRFSAERTGGSVSTLTIQRTQQEDSAVYLCASSSGGPTDTQYFGPGTRLTVL.

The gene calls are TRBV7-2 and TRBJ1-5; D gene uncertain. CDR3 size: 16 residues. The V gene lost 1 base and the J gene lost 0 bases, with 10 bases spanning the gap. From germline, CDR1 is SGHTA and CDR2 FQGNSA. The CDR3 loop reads CASSLGLGDSNQPQHF. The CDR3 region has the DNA TGTGCCAGCAGCTTAGGGCTCGGGGATAGCAATCAGCCCCAGCATTTT.

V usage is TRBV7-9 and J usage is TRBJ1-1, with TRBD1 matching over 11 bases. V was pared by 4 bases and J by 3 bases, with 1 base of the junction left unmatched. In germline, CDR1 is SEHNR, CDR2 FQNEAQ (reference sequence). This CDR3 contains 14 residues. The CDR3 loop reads CASSSGQGDTEAFF. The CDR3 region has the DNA TGTGCCAGCAGCTCGGGACAGGGGGACACTGAAGCTTTCTTT.

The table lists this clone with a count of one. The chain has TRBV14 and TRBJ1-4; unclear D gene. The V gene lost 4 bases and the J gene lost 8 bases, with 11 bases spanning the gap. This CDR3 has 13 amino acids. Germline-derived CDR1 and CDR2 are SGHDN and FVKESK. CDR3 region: CASSLLVGEKLFF. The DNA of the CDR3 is TGTGCCAGCAGCCTCCTCGTGGGGGAAAAACTGTTTTTT.

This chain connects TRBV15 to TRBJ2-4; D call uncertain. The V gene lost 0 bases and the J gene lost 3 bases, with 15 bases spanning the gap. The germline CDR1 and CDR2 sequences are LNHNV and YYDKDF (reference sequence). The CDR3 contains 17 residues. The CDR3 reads CATSRDRGGIVKNIQYF. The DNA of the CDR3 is TGTGCCACCAGCAGAGATCGAGGTGGAATCGTCAAAAACATTCAGTACTTC.

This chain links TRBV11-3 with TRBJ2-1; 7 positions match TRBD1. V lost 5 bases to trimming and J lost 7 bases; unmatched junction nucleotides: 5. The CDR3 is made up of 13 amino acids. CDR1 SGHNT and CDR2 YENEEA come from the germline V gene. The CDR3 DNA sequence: TGTGCCAGCAGCCAAGGACAGGTGAATGAGCAGTTCTTC. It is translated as CASSQGQVNEQFF. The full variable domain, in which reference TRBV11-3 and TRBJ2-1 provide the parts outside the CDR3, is EAGVVQSPRYKIIEKKQPVAFWCNPISGHNTLYWYLQNLGQGPELLIRYENEEAVDDSQLPKDRFSAERLKGVDSTLKIQPAELGDSAVYLCASSQGQVNEQFFGPGTRLTVL.